The T cell receptor beta chain described here comes from a study of blood T cell repertoires in COVID-19. The CDR3 totals 16 residues. Trimming at V came to 4 bases and at J to 9 bases, leaving 10 bases not matched to a gene. CDR1 is SGHRS and CDR2 is YFSETQ in the germline V gene. Produced via immunoSEQ multiplex PCR; TCRdb's table is partial and in-frame only. The sample gives about 46,000 clones, approximately 83% of which show up once; about a third is in the top ten. V gene TRBV5-1 combines with J gene TRBJ1-6, with TRBD1 matching over 10 bases. Sequencing used peripheral blood. The TCR was taken from a woman aged 80 or over with COVID-19, enrolled during active disease. As DNA, the CDR3 is TGCGCCAGCAGCGAAGGTTGGGACAGGGGAAGTTCACCCCTCCACTTT. Its protein is CASSEGWDRGSSPLHF.